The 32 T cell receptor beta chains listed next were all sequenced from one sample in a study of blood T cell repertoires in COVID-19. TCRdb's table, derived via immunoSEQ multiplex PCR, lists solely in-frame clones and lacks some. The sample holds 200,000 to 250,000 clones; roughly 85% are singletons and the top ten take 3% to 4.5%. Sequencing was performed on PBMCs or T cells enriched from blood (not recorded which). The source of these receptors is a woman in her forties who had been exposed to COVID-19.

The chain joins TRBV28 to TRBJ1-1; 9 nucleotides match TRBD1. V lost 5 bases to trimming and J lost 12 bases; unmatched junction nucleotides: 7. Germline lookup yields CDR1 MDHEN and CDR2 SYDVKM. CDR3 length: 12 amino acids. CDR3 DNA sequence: TGTGCCAGCAGTCCTGGGGACAGGGCAACTTTCTTT. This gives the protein CASSPGDRATFF.

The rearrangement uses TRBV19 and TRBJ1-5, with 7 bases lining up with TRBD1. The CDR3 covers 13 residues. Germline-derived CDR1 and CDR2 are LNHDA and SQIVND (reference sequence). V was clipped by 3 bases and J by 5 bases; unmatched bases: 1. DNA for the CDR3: TGTGCCAGTAGTATGCAGGGGGATCAGCCCCAGCATTTT. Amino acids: CASSMQGDQPQHF.

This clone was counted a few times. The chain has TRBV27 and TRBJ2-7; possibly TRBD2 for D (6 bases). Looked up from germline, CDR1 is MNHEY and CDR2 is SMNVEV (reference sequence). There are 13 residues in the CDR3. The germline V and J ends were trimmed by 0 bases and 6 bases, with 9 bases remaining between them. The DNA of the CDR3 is TGTGCCAGCAGTTTATCGTGGGGAGGCGAGCAGTACTTC. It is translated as CASSLSWGGEQYF.

The CDR3 spells CASSLQGARGYTF. The DNA of the CDR3 is TGTGCCAGCAGCCTGCAGGGGGCGCGGGGCTACACCTTC. This sequence joins TRBV5-4 and TRBJ1-2, with 8 bases identical to TRBD1. This CDR3 region has 13 residues. CDR1 SGHNT and CDR2 YYREEE come from the germline V gene (reference sequence). The J segment lost 8 bases and the V segment lost 4 bases, leaving 7 bases of the junction unmatched.

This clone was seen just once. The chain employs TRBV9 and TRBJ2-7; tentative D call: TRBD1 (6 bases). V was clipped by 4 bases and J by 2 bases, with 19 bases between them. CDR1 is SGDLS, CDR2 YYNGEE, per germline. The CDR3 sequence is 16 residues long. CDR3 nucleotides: TGTGCCAGCAGCCCCTCCCCGGACAGCATAACCTACGAGCAGTACTTC. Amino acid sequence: CASSPSPDSITYEQYF.

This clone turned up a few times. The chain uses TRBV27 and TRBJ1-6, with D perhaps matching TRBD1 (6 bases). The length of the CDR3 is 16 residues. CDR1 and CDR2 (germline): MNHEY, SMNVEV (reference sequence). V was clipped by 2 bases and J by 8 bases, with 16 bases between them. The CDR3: CASSLGTGTRDSPLHF. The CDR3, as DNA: TGTGCCAGCAGTTTAGGGACCGGGACAAGGGATTCACCCCTCCACTTT.

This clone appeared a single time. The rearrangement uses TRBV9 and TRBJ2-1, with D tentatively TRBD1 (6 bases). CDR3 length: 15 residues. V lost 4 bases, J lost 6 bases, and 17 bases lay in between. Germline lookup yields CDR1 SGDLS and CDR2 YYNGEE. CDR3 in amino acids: CASSPRISRGNEQFF. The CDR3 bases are TGTGCCAGCAGCCCCCGGATATCCAGGGGCAATGAGCAGTTCTTC.

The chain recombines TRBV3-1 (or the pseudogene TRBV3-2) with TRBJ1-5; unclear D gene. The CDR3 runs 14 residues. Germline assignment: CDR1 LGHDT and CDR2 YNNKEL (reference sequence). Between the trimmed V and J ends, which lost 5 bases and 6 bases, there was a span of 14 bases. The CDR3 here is CASSGGHNIQPQHF. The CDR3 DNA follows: TGTGCCAGCAGCGGAGGCCATAACATTCAGCCCCAGCATTTT.

This chain's CDR3 is CASQRGTDDTEAFF. CDR3 nucleotides: TGTGCCTCTCAAAGGGGGACAGATGACACTGAAGCTTTCTTT. This chain uses TRBV19 with TRBJ1-1, with 7 positions matching TRBD1. This CDR3 comprises 14 residues. The germline gives CDR1 LNHDA, CDR2 SQIVND (reference sequence). Trimming cost V 11 bases and J 3 bases; bases outside gene matches: 12.

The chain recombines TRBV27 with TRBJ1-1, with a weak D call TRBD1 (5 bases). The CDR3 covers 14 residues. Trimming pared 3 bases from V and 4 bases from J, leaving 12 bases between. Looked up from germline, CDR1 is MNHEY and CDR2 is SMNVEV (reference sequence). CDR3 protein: CASSFGVGATEAFF. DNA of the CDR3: TGTGCCAGCAGTTTTGGGGTAGGGGCCACTGAAGCTTTCTTT.

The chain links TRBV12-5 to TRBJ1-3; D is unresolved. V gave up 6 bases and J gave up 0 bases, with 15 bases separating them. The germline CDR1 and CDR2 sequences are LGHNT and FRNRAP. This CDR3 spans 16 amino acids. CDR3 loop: CASGSPGLYSGNTIYF. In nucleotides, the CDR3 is TGTGCTAGTGGGAGCCCCGGACTTTACTCTGGAAACACCATATATTTT.

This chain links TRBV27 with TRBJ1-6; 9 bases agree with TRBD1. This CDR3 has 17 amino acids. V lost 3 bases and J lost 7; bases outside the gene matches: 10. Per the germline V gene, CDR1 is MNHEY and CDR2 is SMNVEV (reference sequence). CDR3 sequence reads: CASSFQAGTGHNSPLHF. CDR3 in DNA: TGTGCCAGCAGTTTCCAAGCCGGGACAGGGCACAATTCACCCCTCCACTTT.

CDR3 amino acids: CASSSGQGGGSPLHF. The CDR3 bases are TGTGCCAGCAGCTCAGGACAGGGCGGTGGTTCACCCCTCCACTTT. V usage is TRBV7-2 and J usage is TRBJ1-6, with 8 positions matching TRBD1. The CDR3 is 15 residues long. V lost 4 bases, J lost 9 bases, and 8 bases stayed unmatched. The germline CDR1 and CDR2 sequences are SGHTA and FQGNSA.

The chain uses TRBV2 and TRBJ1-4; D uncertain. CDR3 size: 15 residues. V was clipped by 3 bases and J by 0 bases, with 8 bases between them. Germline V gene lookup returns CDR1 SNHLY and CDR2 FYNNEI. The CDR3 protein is CASSDQAATNEKLFF. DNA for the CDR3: TGTGCCAGCAGTGACCAGGCTGCAACTAATGAAAAACTGTTTTTT.

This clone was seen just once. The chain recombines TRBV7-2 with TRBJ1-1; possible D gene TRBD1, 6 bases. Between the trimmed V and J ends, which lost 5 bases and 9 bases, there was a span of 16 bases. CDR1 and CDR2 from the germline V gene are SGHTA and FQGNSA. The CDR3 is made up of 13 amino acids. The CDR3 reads CASSQPWTEQAFF. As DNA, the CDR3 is TGTGCCAGCAGCCAGCCTTGGACAGAACAAGCTTTCTTT.

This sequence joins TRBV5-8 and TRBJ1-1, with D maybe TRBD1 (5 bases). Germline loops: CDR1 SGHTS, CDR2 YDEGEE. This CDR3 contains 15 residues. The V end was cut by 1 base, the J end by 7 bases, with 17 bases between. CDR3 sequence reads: CASSLFLRDSFEAFF. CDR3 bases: TGTGCCAGCAGCTTGTTTTTGCGCGACAGTTTTGAAGCTTTCTTT.

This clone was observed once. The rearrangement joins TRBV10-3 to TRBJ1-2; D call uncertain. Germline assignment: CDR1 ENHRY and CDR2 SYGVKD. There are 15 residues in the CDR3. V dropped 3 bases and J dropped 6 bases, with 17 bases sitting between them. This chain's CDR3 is CAISDGVRSDDGYTF. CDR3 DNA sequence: TGTGCCATCAGTGACGGGGTGAGGAGTGATGATGGCTACACCTTC.

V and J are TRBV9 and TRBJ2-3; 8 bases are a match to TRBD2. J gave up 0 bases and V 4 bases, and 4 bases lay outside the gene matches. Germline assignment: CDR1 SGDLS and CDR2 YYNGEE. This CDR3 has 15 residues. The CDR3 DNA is TGTGCCAGCAGCTATAGCGGGGCCAGCACAGATACGCAGTATTTT. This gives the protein CASSYSGASTDTQYF.

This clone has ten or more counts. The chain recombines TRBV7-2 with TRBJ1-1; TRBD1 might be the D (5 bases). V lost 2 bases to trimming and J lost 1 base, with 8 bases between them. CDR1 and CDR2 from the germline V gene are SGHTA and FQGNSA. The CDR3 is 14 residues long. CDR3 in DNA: TGTGCCAGCAGCTTATCGACAGCGAACACTGAAGCTTTCTTT. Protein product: CASSLSTANTEAFF.

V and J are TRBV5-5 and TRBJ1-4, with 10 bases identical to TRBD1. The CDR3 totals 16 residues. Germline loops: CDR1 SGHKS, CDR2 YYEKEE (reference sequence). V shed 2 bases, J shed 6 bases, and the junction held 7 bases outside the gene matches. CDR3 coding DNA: TGTGCCAGCAGCTTTGAAAGGGGGACAGGGGATGAAAAACTGTTTTTT. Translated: CASSFERGTGDEKLFF.

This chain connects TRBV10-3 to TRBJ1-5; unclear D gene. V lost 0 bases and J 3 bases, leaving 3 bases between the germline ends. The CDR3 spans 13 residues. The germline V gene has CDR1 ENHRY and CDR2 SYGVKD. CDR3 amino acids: CAISESFNQPQHF. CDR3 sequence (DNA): TGTGCCATCAGTGAGTCCTTCAATCAGCCCCAGCATTTT.

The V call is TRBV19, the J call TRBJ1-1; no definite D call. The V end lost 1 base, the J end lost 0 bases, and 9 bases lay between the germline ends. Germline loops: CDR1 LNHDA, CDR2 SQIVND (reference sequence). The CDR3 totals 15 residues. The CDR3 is CASSIGITMNTEAFF. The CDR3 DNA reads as TGTGCCAGTAGTATAGGGATAACTATGAACACTGAAGCTTTCTTT.

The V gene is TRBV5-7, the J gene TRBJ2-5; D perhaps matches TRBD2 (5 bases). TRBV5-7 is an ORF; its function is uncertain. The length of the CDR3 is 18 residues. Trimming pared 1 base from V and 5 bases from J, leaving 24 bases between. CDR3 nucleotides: TGTGCCAGCAGCTTGCGGGCGGAGCGGCGACGGCCGGGGGAGACCCAGTACTTC. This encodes CASSLRAERRRPGETQYF.

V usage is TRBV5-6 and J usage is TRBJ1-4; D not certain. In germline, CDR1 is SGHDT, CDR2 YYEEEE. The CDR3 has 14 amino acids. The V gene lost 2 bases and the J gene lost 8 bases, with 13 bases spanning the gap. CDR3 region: CASSLAARREKLFF. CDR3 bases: TGTGCCAGCAGCTTAGCGGCAAGGAGGGAAAAACTGTTTTTT.

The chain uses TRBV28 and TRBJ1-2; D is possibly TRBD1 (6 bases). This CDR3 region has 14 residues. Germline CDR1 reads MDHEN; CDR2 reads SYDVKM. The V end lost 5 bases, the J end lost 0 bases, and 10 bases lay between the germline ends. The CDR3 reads CASSPGTPNYGYTF. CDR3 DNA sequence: TGTGCCAGCAGTCCCGGGACACCTAACTATGGCTACACCTTC.

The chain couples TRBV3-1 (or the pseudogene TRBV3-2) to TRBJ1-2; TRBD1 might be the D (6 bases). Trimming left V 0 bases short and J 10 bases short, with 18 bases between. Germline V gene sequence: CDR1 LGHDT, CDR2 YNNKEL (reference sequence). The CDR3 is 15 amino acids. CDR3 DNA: TGTGCCAGCAGCCAAGATGTGGGAACAGGGACCGACTACACCTTC. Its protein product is CASSQDVGTGTDYTF.

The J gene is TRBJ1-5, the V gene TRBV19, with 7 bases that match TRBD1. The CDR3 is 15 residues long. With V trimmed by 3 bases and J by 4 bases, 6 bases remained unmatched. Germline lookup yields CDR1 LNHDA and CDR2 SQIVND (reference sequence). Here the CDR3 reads CASSMTGLVNQPQHF. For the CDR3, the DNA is TGTGCCAGTAGTATGACAGGGTTGGTAAATCAGCCCCAGCATTTT. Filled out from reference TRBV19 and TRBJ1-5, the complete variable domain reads DGGITQSPKYLFRKEGQNVTLSCEQNLNHDAMYWYRQDPGQGLRLIYYSQIVNDFQKGDIAEGYSVSREKKESFPLTVTSAQKNPTAFYLCASSMTGLVNQPQHFGDGTRLSIL.

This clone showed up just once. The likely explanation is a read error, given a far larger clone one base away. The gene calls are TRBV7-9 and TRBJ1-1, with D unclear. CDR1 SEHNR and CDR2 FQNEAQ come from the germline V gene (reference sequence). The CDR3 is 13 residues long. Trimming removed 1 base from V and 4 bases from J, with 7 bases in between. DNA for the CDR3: TGTGCCAGCAGCTTAGAACAGAGCACTGAAGCTTTCTTT. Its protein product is CASSLEQSTEAFF.

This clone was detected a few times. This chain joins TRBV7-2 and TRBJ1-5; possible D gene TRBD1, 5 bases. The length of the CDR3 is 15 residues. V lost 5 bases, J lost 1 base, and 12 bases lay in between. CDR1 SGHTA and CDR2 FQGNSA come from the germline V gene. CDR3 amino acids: CASSVDSRSNQPQHF. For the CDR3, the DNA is TGTGCCAGCAGCGTTGACAGCAGAAGCAATCAGCCCCAGCATTTT. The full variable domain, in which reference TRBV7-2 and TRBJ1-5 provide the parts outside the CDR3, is GAGVSQSPSNKVTEKGKDVELRCDPISGHTALYWYRQSLGQGLEFLIYFQGNSAPDKSGLPSDRFSAERTGGSVSTLTIQRTQQEDSAVYLCASSVDSRSNQPQHFGDGTRLSIL.

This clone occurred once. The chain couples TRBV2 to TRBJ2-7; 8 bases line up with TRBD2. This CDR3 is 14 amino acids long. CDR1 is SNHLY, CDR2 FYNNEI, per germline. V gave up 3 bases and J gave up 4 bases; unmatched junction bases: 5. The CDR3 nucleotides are TGTGCCAGCAGTGAGGGGGCTAGCGGGTACGAGCAGTACTTC. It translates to CASSEGASGYEQYF.

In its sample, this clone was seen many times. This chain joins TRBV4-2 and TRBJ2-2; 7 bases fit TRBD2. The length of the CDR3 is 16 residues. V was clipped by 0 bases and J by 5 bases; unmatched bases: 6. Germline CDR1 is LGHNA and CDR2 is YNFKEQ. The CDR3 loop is CASSQDQSGETGELFF. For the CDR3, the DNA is TGTGCCAGCAGCCAAGACCAGAGCGGGGAAACCGGGGAGCTGTTTTTT.

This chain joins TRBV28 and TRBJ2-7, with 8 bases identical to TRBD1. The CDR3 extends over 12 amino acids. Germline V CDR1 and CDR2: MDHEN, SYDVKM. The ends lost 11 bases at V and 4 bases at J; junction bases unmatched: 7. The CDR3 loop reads CAAGTGVYEQYF. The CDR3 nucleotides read TGTGCCGCCGGGACAGGAGTTTACGAGCAGTACTTC.